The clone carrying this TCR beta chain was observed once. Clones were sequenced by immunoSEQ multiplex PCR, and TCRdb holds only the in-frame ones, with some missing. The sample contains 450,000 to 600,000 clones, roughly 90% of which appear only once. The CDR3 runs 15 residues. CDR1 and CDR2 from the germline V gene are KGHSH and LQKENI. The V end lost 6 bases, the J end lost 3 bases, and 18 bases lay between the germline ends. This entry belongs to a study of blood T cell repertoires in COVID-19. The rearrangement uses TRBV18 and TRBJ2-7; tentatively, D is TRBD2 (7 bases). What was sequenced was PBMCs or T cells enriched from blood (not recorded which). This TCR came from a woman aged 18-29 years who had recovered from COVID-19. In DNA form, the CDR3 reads TGTGCCAGCTCTCCTGGTATAGGGGGGGTCTACGAGCAGTACTTC. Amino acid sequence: CASSPGIGGVYEQYF.